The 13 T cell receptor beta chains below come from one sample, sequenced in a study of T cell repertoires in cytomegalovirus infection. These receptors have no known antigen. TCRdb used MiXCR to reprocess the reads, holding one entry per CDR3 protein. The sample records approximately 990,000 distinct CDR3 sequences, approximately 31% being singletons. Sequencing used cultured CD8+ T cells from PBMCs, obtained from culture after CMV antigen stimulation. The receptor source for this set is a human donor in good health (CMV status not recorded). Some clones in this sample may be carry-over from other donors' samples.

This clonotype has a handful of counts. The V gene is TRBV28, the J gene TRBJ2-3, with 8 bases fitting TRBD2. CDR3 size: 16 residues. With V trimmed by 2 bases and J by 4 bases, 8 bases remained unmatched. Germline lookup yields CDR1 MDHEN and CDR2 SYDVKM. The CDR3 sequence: CASSLRAGGAADTQYF. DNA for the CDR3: TGTGCCAGCAGTTTACGGGCGGGGGGTGCTGCAGATACGCAGTATTTT.

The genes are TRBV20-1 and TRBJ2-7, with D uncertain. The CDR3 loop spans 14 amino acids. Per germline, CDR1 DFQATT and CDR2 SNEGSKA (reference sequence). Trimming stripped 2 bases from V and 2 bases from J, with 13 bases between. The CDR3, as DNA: TGCAGTGCTAGACACACTGACATAACCTACGAGCAGTACTTC. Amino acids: CSARHTDITYEQYF.

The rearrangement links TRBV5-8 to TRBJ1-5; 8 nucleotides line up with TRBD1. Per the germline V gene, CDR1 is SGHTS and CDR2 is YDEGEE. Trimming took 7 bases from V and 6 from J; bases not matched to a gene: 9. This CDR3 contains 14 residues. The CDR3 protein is CASVYRGSGQPQHF. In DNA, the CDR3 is TGTGCCAGCGTATACAGGGGGTCTGGTCAGCCCCAGCATTTT. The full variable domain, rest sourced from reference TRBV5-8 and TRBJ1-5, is EAGVTQSPTHLIKTRGQQATLRCSPISGHTSVYWYQQALGLGLQFLLWYDEGEERNRGNFPPRFSGRQFPNYSSELNVNALELEDSALYLCASVYRGSGQPQHFGDGTRLSIL.

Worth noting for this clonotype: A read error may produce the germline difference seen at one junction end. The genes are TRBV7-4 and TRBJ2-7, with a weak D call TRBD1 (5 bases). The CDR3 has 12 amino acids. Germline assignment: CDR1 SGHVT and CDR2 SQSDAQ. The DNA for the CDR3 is TGTGCCAGCAGCTCAAAGGACCGGACATCTCTTTTC. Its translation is CASSSKDRTSLF.

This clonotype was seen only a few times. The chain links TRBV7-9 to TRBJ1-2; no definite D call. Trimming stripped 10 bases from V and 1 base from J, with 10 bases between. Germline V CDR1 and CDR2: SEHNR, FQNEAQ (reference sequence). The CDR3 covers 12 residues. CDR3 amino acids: CATMWLNYGYTF. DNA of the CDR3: TGTGCCACCATGTGGCTTAACTATGGCTACACCTTC.

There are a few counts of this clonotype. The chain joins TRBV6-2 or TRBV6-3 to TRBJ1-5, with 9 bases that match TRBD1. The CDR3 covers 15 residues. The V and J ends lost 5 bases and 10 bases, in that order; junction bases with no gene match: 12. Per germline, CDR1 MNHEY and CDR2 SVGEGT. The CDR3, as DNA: TGTGCCAGCAGTACGGACAGGGGCCCACAGTGTCCCCAGCATTTT. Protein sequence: CASSTDRGPQCPQHF.

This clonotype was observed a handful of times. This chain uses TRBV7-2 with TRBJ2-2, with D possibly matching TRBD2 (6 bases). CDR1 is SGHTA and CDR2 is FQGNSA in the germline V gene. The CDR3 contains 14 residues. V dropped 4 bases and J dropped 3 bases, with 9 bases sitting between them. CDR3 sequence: CASSSGLYTGELFF. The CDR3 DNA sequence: TGTGCCAGCAGCTCGGGACTGTACACCGGGGAGCTGTTTTTT.

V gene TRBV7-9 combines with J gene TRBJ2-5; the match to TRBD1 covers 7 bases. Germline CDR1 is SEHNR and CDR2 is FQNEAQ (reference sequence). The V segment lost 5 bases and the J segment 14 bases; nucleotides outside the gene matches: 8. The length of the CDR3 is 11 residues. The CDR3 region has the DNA TGTGCCAGCAGCGCTGACAGGGCCGCATACTTC. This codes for CASSADRAAYF.

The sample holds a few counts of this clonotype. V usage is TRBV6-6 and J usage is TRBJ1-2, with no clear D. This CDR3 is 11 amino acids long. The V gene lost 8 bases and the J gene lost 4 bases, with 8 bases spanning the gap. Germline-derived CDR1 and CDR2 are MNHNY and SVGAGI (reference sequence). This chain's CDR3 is CASQQSYGYTF. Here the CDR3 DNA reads TGTGCCAGCCAACAGAGCTATGGCTACACCTTC.

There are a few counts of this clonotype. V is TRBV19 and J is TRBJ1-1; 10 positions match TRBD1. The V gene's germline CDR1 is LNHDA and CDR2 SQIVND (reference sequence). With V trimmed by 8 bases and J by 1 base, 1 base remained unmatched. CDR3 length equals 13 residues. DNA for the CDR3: TGTGCCAGTGGGGACAGGGGGAACACTGAAGCTTTCTTT. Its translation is CASGDRGNTEAFF.

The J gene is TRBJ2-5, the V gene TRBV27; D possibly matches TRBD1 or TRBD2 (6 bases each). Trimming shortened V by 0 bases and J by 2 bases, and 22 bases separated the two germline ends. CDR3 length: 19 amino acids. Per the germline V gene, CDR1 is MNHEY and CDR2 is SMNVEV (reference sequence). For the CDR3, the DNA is TGTGCCAGCAGTTTATCGCAACTCGGGGTCGGGGGCGTACAAGAGACCCAGTACTTC. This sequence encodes CASSLSQLGVGGVQETQYF.

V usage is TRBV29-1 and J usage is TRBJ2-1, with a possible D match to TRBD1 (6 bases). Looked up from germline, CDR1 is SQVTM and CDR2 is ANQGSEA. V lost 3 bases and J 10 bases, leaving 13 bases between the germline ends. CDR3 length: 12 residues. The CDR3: CSVETGVTEQFF. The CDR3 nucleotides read TGCAGCGTTGAGACAGGTGTTACCGAGCAGTTCTTC.

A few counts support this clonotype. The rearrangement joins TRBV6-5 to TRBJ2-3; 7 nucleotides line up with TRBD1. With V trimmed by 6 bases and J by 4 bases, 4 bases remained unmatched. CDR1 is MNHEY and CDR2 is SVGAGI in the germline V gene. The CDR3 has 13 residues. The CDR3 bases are TGTGCCAGCAGCTACAGGGGCCCAGATACGCAGTATTTT. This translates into CASSYRGPDTQYF.